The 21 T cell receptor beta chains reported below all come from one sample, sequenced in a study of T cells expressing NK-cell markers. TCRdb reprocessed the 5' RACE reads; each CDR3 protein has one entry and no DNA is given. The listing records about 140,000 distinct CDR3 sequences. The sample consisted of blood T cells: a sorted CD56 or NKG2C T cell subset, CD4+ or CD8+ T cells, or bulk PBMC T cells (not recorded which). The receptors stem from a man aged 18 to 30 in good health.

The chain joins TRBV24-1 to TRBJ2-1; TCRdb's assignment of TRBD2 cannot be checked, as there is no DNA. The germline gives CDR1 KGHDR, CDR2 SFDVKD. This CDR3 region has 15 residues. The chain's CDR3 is CATSDFSGRANEQFF.

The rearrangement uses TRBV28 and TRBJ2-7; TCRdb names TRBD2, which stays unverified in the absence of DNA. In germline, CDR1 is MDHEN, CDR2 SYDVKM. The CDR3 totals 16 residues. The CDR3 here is CASNPPTPGLSMEQYF.

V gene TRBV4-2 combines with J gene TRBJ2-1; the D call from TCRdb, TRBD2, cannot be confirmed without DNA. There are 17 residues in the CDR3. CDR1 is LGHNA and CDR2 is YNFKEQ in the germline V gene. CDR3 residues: CASSQALTSGPYNEQFF.

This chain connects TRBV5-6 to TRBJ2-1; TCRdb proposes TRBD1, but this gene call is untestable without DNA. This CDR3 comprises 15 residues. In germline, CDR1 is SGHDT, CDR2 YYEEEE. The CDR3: CASSFGQGWDNEQFF.

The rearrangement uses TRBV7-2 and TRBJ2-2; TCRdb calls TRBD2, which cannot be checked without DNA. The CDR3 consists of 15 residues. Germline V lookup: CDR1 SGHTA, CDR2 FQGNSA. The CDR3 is CASSPWGGNTGELFF.

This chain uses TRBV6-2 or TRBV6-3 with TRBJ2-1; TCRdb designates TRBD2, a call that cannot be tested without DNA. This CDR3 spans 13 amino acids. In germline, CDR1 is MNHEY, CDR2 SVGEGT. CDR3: CASSRSRADEQFF.

The CDR3 region is CSASKAGVETGELFF. The chain joins TRBV20-1 to TRBJ2-2; TCRdb indicates TRBD2, and absent DNA this call remains unverified. The germline V gene encodes CDR1 DFQATT and CDR2 SNEGSKA (reference sequence). The CDR3 has 15 residues.

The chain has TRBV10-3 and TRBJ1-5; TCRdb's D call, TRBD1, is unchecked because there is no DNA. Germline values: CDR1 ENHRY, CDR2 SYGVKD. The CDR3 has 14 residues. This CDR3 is CATADRDSNQPQHF.

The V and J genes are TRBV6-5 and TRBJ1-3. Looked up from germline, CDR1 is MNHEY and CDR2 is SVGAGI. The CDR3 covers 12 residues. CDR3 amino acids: CASSSSENTIYF.

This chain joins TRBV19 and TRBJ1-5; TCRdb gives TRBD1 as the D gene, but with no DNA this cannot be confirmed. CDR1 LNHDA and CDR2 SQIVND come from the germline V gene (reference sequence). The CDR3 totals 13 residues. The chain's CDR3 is CASSTDGGQPQHF.

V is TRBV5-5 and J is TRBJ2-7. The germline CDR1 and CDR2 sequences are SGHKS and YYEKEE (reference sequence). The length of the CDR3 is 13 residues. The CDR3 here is CASSWDATYEQYF.

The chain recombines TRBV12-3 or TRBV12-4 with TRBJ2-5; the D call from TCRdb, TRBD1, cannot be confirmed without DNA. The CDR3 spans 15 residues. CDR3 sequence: CASSPGTGVRETQYF.

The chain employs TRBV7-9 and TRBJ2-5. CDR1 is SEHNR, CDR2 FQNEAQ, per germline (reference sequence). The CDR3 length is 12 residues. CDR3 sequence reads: CASSLVKETQYF. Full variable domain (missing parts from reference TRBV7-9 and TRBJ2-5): DTGVSQNPRHKITKRGQNVTFRCDPISEHNRLYWYRQTLGQGPEFLTYFQNEAQLEKSRLLSDRFSAERPKGSFSTLEIQRTEQGDSAMYLCASSLVKETQYFGPGTRLLVL.

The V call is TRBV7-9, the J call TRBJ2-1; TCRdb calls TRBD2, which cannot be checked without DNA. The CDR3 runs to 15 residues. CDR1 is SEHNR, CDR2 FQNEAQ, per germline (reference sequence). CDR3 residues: CASSFSASQDNEQFF.

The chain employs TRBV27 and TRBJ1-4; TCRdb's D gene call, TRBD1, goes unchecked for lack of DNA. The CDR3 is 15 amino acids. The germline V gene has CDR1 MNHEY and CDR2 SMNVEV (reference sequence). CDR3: CASREDRSANEKLFF.

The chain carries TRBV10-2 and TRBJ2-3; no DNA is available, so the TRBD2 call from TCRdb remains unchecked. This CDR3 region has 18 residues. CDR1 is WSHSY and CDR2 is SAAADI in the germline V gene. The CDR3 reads CASSDPTSGRKDTDTQYF.

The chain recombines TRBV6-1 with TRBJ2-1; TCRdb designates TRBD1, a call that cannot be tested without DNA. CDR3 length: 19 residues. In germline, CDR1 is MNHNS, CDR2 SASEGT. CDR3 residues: CASSERQGLGRGSYNEQFF.

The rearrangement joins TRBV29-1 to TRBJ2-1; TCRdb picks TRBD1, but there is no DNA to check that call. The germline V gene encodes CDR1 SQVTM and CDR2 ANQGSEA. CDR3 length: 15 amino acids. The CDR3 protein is CSVDTGAGSYNEQFF.

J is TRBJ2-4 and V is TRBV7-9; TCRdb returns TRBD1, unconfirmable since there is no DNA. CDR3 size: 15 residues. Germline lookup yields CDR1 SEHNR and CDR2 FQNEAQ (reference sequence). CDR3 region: CASSPTGQGENIQYF.

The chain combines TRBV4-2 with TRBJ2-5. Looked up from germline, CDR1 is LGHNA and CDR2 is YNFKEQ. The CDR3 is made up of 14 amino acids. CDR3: CASSQEQAFETQYF.

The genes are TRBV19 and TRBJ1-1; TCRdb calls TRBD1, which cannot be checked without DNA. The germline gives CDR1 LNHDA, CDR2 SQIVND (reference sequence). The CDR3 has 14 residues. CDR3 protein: CASSRAGMNTEAFF.